The 21 T cell receptor beta chains below were found in one sample sequenced in a study of response to subunit inactivated influenza vaccine. Each CDR3 protein gets one entry after TCRdb re-called the RT-PCR reads with MiXCR. Of roughly 160,000 distinct CDR3 sequences detected, under 13% appear once; the ten largest clones hold around 12%. The sequencing used non-naive T cells sorted from PBMCs, collected about 6 weeks after vaccination. The receptors come from a man between 45 and 60 years old who received an inactivated influenza vaccine.

A few counts support this clonotype. The chain employs TRBV20-1 and TRBJ2-5; 9 bases fit TRBD2. V shed 3 bases and J 5 bases; nucleotides not matched to a gene: 13. This CDR3 comprises 16 residues. Per the germline V gene, CDR1 is DFQATT and CDR2 is SNEGSKA (reference sequence). The CDR3 loop reads CSARIPRPSGTETQYF. Written as DNA, the CDR3 is TGCAGTGCTAGGATCCCACGGCCTAGCGGGACGGAGACCCAGTACTTC.

Only a few counts were recorded for this clonotype. CDR3 DNA: TGTGCCAGCAGCCCAGGAGGGCAGGGTCACTATGGCTACACCTTC. Translating it yields CASSPGGQGHYGYTF. The chain links TRBV5-6 to TRBJ1-2; possible D gene TRBD1, 5 bases. Trimming removed 4 bases at V and 3 bases at J, with 16 bases between. This CDR3 has 15 amino acids. Germline V gene lookup returns CDR1 SGHDT and CDR2 YYEEEE.

This clonotype has only a few counts. The chain carries TRBV4-1 and TRBJ1-2; a possible D gene is TRBD1 (5 bases). The ends were cut back, 0 bases at V and 7 bases at J, with 9 bases in the middle. The CDR3 consists of 13 residues. Germline loops: CDR1 MGHRA, CDR2 YSYEKL. CDR3 DNA sequence: TGCGCCAGCAGCCAAGACAGGGTGGGTGGCTACACCTTC. Translated: CASSQDRVGGYTF.

This clonotype turned up a few times. The chain employs TRBV20-1 and TRBJ1-1; no definite D call. This CDR3 region has 14 residues. From germline, CDR1 is DFQATT and CDR2 SNEGSKA (reference sequence). V was cut by 6 bases and J by 0 bases, with 14 bases left in between. The CDR3 sequence is CSASTALVNTEAFF. The CDR3, as DNA: TGCAGTGCCTCAACTGCTCTGGTGAACACTGAAGCTTTCTTT.

This clonotype was counted at least ten times. The CDR3 DNA reads as TGTGCCAGCAGTTCCAGTGAGAGCAATCAGCCCCAGCATTTT. Translating gives CASSSSESNQPQHF. The V gene is TRBV12-3 or TRBV12-4, the J gene TRBJ1-5; D call uncertain. The CDR3 is 14 residues long. Trimming stripped 4 bases from V and 1 base from J, with 8 bases between.

This clonotype has a count of ten or more. This rearrangement joins TRBV11-1 to TRBJ2-6, with 7 bases identical to TRBD1. Germline-derived CDR1 and CDR2 are SGHAT and FQDESV (reference sequence). J lost 4 bases, V lost 1 base, and 13 bases had no gene match. The length of the CDR3 is 19 residues. CDR3 amino acids: CASSLGYRDSPRGANVLTF. Here the CDR3 DNA reads TGTGCCAGCAGCTTAGGGTACCGGGACAGCCCGCGCGGGGCCAACGTCCTGACTTTC.

The rearrangement joins TRBV30 to TRBJ2-2, with a tentative D call TRBD1 (5 bases). The CDR3 contains 13 residues. V lost 4 bases to trimming and J lost 3 bases, with 9 bases between them. From germline, CDR1 is GTSNPN and CDR2 SVGIG (reference sequence). The CDR3 DNA sequence: TGTGCCTGGACAGGGTTGGACACCGGGGAGCTGTTTTTT. Translating gives CAWTGLDTGELFF.

V gene TRBV6-1 combines with J gene TRBJ2-2, with 11 bases fitting TRBD2. CDR1 and CDR2 (germline): MNHNS, SASEGT. The CDR3 contains 17 residues. V lost 2 bases, J lost 6 bases, and 8 bases stayed unmatched. The CDR3 protein is CASSEPSLAGVSGELFF. The DNA of the CDR3 is TGTGCCAGCAGTGAACCCTCACTAGCGGGAGTTTCCGGGGAGCTGTTTTTT.

This clonotype occurred a few times. V usage is TRBV11-2 and J usage is TRBJ2-3; 9 bases align to TRBD1. CDR3 size: 14 residues. CDR1 SGHAT and CDR2 FQNNGV come from the germline V gene. V shed 6 bases, J shed 9 bases, and the junction held 10 bases outside the gene matches. Here the CDR3 reads CASSPGQGVVTQYF. The CDR3 nucleotides are TGTGCCAGCAGTCCGGGACAGGGAGTAGTAACGCAGTATTTT. Supplemented by reference TRBV11-2 and TRBJ2-3, the full variable domain reads EAGVAQSPRYKIIEKRQSVAFWCNPISGHATLYWYQQILGQGPKLLIQFQNNGVVDDSQLPKDRFSAERLKGVDSTLKIQPAKLEDSAVYLCASSPGQGVVTQYFGPGTRLTVL.

The CDR3: CASNANDRPTEAFF. The CDR3 nucleotides read TGTGCCAGCAATGCCAACGACAGGCCCACTGAAGCTTTCTTT. This chain links TRBV6-1 with TRBJ1-1; weak D call: TRBD1 (6 bases). Trimming removed 7 bases from V and 4 bases from J, with 16 bases in between. CDR1 MNHNS and CDR2 SASEGT come from the germline V gene. The length of the CDR3 is 14 residues.

The gene calls are TRBV28 and TRBJ2-7, with 7 bases that match TRBD2. Losses at the gene ends were 1 base for V and 9 bases for J; bases not matched to a gene: 6. Germline CDR1 and CDR2: MDHEN and SYDVKM. The CDR3 runs to 13 residues. CDR3 nucleotides: TGTGCCAGCAGTTTATCCGCGGGGGTTATGCAGTACTTC. It yields the protein CASSLSAGVMQYF.

This clonotype was detected a few times. The chain links TRBV20-1 to TRBJ2-1, with TRBD2 matching over 14 bases. J gave up 10 bases and V 0 bases, and 5 bases lay outside the gene matches. The CDR3 has 15 residues. Germline CDR1 reads DFQATT; CDR2 reads SNEGSKA (reference sequence). This CDR3 reads CSAREGLAGVREQFF. As DNA, the CDR3 is TGCAGTGCTAGAGAGGGACTAGCGGGAGTTAGAGAGCAGTTCTTC.

This clonotype was found a few times. The rearrangement joins TRBV20-1 to TRBJ2-7, with 7 bases aligning to TRBD2. J lost 4 bases, V lost 3 bases, and 6 bases had no gene match. This CDR3 has 13 amino acids. Germline V gives CDR1 DFQATT, CDR2 SNEGSKA (reference sequence). The CDR3 is CSARAGVGYEQYF. CDR3 DNA: TGCAGTGCTAGGGCGGGAGTCGGTTACGAGCAGTACTTC.

This clonotype has just a few counts. This sequence joins TRBV7-2 and TRBJ1-1; 10 bases fit TRBD1. The germline gives CDR1 SGHTA, CDR2 FQGNSA. The CDR3 runs to 17 residues. After removal of 0 bases from V and 5 bases from J, the junction contained 9 bases not matched to a gene. The DNA of the CDR3 is TGTGCCAGCAGCTTAGCTCCTCGACAGGGGGCTGGTACTGAAGCTTTCTTT. Amino acids: CASSLAPRQGAGTEAFF.

This clonotype was recorded at least ten times. The gene calls are TRBV28 and TRBJ2-1, with a possible D match to TRBD2 (5 bases). The V gene lost 7 bases and the J gene lost 0 bases, with 7 bases spanning the gap. The CDR3 consists of 13 residues. CDR1 is MDHEN, CDR2 SYDVKM, per germline. The CDR3 is CASITSSYNEQFF. The CDR3 DNA follows: TGTGCCAGCATTACTAGCTCCTACAATGAGCAGTTCTTC.

The chain couples TRBV28 to TRBJ1-2; D is undetermined. The CDR3 runs 11 residues. Trimming left V 11 bases short and J 3 bases short, with 10 bases between. Germline V gene data show CDR1 as MDHEN and CDR2 as SYDVKM. The CDR3 is CACAEYYGYTF. In DNA form, the CDR3 reads TGTGCCTGCGCGGAGTACTATGGCTACACCTTC.

This clonotype was seen only a few times. V is TRBV4-3 and J is TRBJ2-5, with D unclear. Trimming took 1 base from V and 4 from J, leaving 7 bases between them. Germline CDR1 LGHNA, CDR2 YSLEER. This CDR3 comprises 13 residues. Here the CDR3 reads CASSQATRETQYF. The CDR3 DNA is TGCGCCAGCAGCCAAGCGACGCGAGAGACCCAGTACTTC.

This sequence joins TRBV7-2 and TRBJ2-2, with D maybe TRBD1 (6 bases). CDR1 is SGHTA, CDR2 FQGNSA, per germline. This CDR3 spans 14 amino acids. The V and J ends lost 4 bases and 6 bases respectively, with 12 bases between them. The CDR3 protein is CASSYREGAGELFF. For the CDR3, the DNA is TGTGCCAGCAGCTACAGGGAAGGGGCCGGGGAGCTGTTTTTT.

The chain couples TRBV23-1 to TRBJ2-7; possibly TRBD1 for D (6 bases). TRBV23-1 is identified as an open reading frame with a role that is uncertain. Trimming removed 3 bases at V and 6 bases at J, with 12 bases between. This CDR3 region has 13 residues. DNA for the CDR3: TGCGCCAGCAGTCATCACGGGACACTCGAGCAGTACTTC. Translating it yields CASSHHGTLEQYF.

The table lists this clonotype with many counts. This rearrangement joins TRBV6-1 to TRBJ2-3; possible D gene TRBD1, 6 bases. The V end was cut by 8 bases, the J end by 1 base, with 16 bases between. CDR3 length: 15 amino acids. Germline V CDR1 and CDR2: MNHNS, SASEGT. CDR3 DNA: TGTGCCAGCCGTCAGGGGTCTAGTGGCACAGATACGCAGTATTTT. This sequence encodes CASRQGSSGTDTQYF.

This clonotype was counted only a few times. The chain is built from TRBV27 and TRBJ2-7, with a tentative D call TRBD2 (6 bases). Trimming took off 7 bases at V and 3 bases at J, with 13 bases between the two ends. Germline CDR1 MNHEY, CDR2 SMNVEV (reference sequence). This CDR3 contains 13 residues. The CDR3 DNA reads as TGTGCCAGCACGCACGGGAGCGGCTACGAGCAGTACTTC. Its protein product is CASTHGSGYEQYF.